This TCR beta chain was recorded in a study of human T cells and chemical hapten exposure. Study-wide context: DPC 0.01% went on the upper back by patch test, with reading at 6 days. Minor pooled library volume differences mainly drove per-sample TCR yield variation.

The germline V gene has CDR1 MNHNS and CDR2 SASEGT. Trimming stripped 5 bases from V and 3 bases from J, with 10 bases between. The CDR3 has 13 residues. This clonotype was seen a few times. The antigen remains undetermined. Study-wide findings and caveats: Donors, who had alopecia, may show an immune response that differs from healthy people's.

The library put unique molecular identifiers onto individual cDNA molecules. TCRdb re-called the RACE reads through MiXCR, storing one row per CDR3 protein. Here the sample spans over 30,000 distinct CDR3 sequences, 9% to 9.5% being singletons. Documented time point: patch test 3, about 24 weeks after DPC sensitization. The treatment is: therapeutic diphenylcyclopropenone sensitization with weekly scalp DPC. Sequencing started from total RNA isolated from unfractionated whole blood. This chain connects TRBV6-1 to TRBJ1-1; D is possibly TRBD1 (6 bases). The source material was whole blood, sampled in connection with sensitization to the hapten diphenylcyclopropenone (DPC). This TCR came from a man between 45 and 60 years old with alopecia areata. Some clones in this sample may be carry-over from other donors' samples. The CDR3 DNA reads as TGTGCCAGCAGTAAAAGGACAGACACTGAAGCTTTCTTT. Amino acids: CASSKRTDTEAFF.